These T cell receptor beta chains were read from a single sample in a study of T cells after yellow fever vaccination. One entry per CDR3 protein, called by TCRdb with MiXCR from the 5' RACE reads. Of 50,000 or so distinct CDR3 sequences listed, about 6.6% are singletons. Sample: CD8+ T cells sorted from PBMCs, taken on the day of the first yellow fever vaccination. These TCRs come from a man between 18 and 35 years old who received the YFV17D yellow fever vaccine. Both conserved end residues are part of each CDR3. The order of the fields is V gene, J gene, clone size, D gene, CDR3 protein, CDR3 DNA. D genes are given only for firm matches. A clone size is listed for some rows: how often the clone was seen (once, few, many), or a class if it is expanded.

TRBV25-1	TRBJ2-2	many	.	CASSEVGVNTGELFF	TGTGCCAGCAGTGAAGTAGGAGTTAACACCGGGGAGCTGTTTTTT
TRBV24-1	TRBJ2-7	few	TRBD2	CATSGGGSSYEQYF	TGTGCCACCAGTGGGGGAGGGAGCTCCTACGAGCAGTACTTC
TRBV4-1	TRBJ2-5	many	TRBD2	CASSLIPAGGETQYF	TGCGCCAGCAGTTTAATACCAGCGGGGGGTGAGACCCAGTACTTC
TRBV29-1	TRBJ2-3	many	.	CSVATQSSTDTQYF	TGCAGCGTTGCCACCCAATCAAGCACAGATACGCAGTATTTT
TRBV4-1	TRBJ1-2	.	.	CASSQFWDSGDYGYTF	TGCGCCAGCAGCCAATTTTGGGACTCGGGCGATTATGGCTACACCTTC
TRBV20-1	TRBJ1-1	few	.	CSASIITLTLEAFF	TGCAGTGCTAGCATTATCACTTTAACACTTGAAGCTTTCTTT
TRBV27	TRBJ2-1	many	.	CASSFRDWDEQFF	TGTGCCAGCAGTTTCAGGGATTGGGATGAGCAGTTCTTC
TRBV20-1	TRBJ2-5	many	TRBD2	CSARVGGLQETQYF	TGCAGTGCTAGGGTGGGGGGGTTACAAGAGACCCAGTACTTC
TRBV11-3	TRBJ2-1	few	.	CASSSLGDEQFF	TGTGCCAGCAGCTCCCTTGGGGATGAGCAGTTCTTC
TRBV28	TRBJ1-1	many	.	CASSRRGIGTEAFF	TGTGCCAGCAGTCGAAGGGGGATAGGCACTGAAGCTTTCTTT
TRBV12-3/TRBV12-4	TRBJ1-5	many	.	CASTTTGEGYQPQHF	TGTGCCAGCACCACGACAGGAGAGGGGTATCAGCCCCAGCATTTT
TRBV5-1	TRBJ1-1	few	.	CASSGWNTEAFF	TGCGCCAGCAGCGGTTGGAACACTGAAGCTTTCTTT
TRBV12-3/TRBV12-4	TRBJ1-6	.	.	CASSADSLFSYNSPLHF	TGTGCCAGCAGCGCCGACAGCTTATTCTCCTATAATTCACCCCTCCACTTT
TRBV12-3/TRBV12-4	TRBJ2-3	.	TRBD1	CASSYRGDTQYF	TGTGCCAGCAGCTACAGGGGGGATACGCAGTATTTT
TRBV5-6	TRBJ2-1	many	.	CASSLEGNEQFF	TGTGCCAGCAGCTTGGAGGGCAATGAGCAGTTCTTC
TRBV12-3/TRBV12-4	TRBJ1-5	.	.	CASSFDSGGDSPQHF	TGTGCCAGCAGTTTCGACTCCGGGGGGGATTCGCCCCAGCATTTT
TRBV5-1	TRBJ1-3	many	TRBD1	CASSLGDSPGNTIYF	TGCGCCAGCAGCTTAGGGGACAGCCCGGGAAACACCATATATTTT
TRBV15	TRBJ1-1	many	.	CATSRVLGREQAFF	TGTGCCACCAGCAGAGTTCTCGGGAGGGAGCAAGCTTTCTTT
TRBV12-3/TRBV12-4	TRBJ1-1	many	.	CASTKGRHLNTEAFF	TGTGCCAGCACCAAGGGCCGGCATCTGAACACTGAAGCTTTCTTT
TRBV20-1	TRBJ2-1	few	.	CSASTGRFQFF	TGCAGTGCGAGTACAGGTCGCTTCCAGTTCTTC
TRBV12-5	TRBJ2-1	many	.	CASGSYSHNEQFF	TGTGCTAGTGGTTCGTACAGCCACAATGAGCAGTTCTTC
TRBV9	TRBJ2-3	many	.	CASSPTGAITDTQYF	TGTGCCAGCAGCCCCACCGGGGCGATCACAGATACGCAGTATTTT
TRBV20-1	TRBJ1-1	few	TRBD1	CSAQPGGGAGEISEAFF	TGCAGTGCTCAACCAGGGGGGGGCGCAGGAGAAATAAGTGAAGCTTTCTTT
TRBV21-1	TRBJ2-5	many	.	CASSKVGLADLYQETQYF	TGTGCCAGCAGCAAAGTTGGGCTAGCGGACCTGTACCAAGAGACCCAGTACTTC
TRBV6-2/TRBV6-3	TRBJ1-1	.	.	CASTGAPHTEAFF	TGTGCCAGCACGGGGGCGCCCCACACTGAAGCTTTCTTT
TRBV13	TRBJ2-2	.	TRBD2	CASSAIPGTKNTGELFF	TGTGCCAGCAGCGCCATTCCCGGGACTAAGAACACCGGGGAGCTGTTTTTT
TRBV4-3	TRBJ1-1	.	.	CASSHTNWGDTEAFF	TGCGCCAGCAGCCATACTAATTGGGGGGACACTGAAGCTTTCTTT
TRBV19	TRBJ2-7	many	TRBD1	CASSMGTGREQYF	TGTGCCAGTAGTATGGGGACAGGGCGCGAGCAGTACTTC
TRBV7-9	TRBJ2-5	many	.	CASSLELAGETQYF	TGTGCCAGCAGCTTAGAACTAGCTGGAGAGACCCAGTACTTC
TRBV11-2	TRBJ1-3	many	.	CASSSVWTDSGNTIYF	TGTGCCAGCAGCTCCGTTTGGACTGACTCTGGAAACACCATATATTTT
TRBV29-1	TRBJ2-3	many	.	CSVEDKKRRATDTQYF	TGCAGCGTTGAAGATAAAAAACGCAGGGCCACAGATACGCAGTATTTT
TRBV12-3/TRBV12-4	TRBJ1-1	many	.	CASSLGGVNTEAFF	TGTGCCAGCAGTTTAGGCGGCGTTAACACTGAAGCTTTCTTT
TRBV29-1	TRBJ2-1	.	TRBD1	CSVEFQGAYNEQFF	TGCAGCGTTGAATTTCAGGGGGCCTACAATGAGCAGTTCTTC
TRBV7-9	TRBJ2-5	few	TRBD1	CASSLRGQEETQYF	TGTGCCAGCAGCTTACGGGGACAGGAAGAGACCCAGTACTTC
TRBV2	TRBJ1-6	many	.	CASSERQLNSPLHF	TGTGCCAGCAGTGAGAGACAGTTAAATTCACCCCTCCACTTT
TRBV7-3	TRBJ2-5	.	.	CASSYAGVSGETQYF	TGTGCCAGCAGCTACGCAGGGGTTTCGGGAGAGACCCAGTACTTC
TRBV27	TRBJ2-7	.	TRBD1	CASSGTGTGQYEQYF	TGTGCCAGCAGTGGAACCGGGACAGGGCAATACGAGCAGTACTTC
TRBV6-2/TRBV6-3	TRBJ2-5	many	TRBD1	CASQSYRDSQETQYF	TGTGCCAGCCAATCTTACCGGGACAGCCAAGAGACCCAGTACTTC
TRBV12-3/TRBV12-4	TRBJ2-1	many	.	CATEASSYNEQFF	TGTGCCACAGAGGCGAGCTCCTACAATGAGCAGTTCTTC
TRBV6-5	TRBJ2-1	few	.	CASSSTTVYDGPTYNEQFF	TGTGCCAGCAGTTCCACCACTGTCTATGACGGACCAACCTACAATGAGCAGTTCTTC
TRBV29-1	TRBJ1-2	few	TRBD1	CSVEEENLFNRDRGYYGYTF	TGCAGCGTTGAAGAGGAAAACCTCTTTAACCGGGACAGGGGGTACTATGGCTACACCTTC
TRBV5-1	TRBJ1-3	many	.	CASRQDTGNTIYF	TGCGCCAGCCGACAGGACACTGGAAACACCATATATTTT
TRBV6-5	TRBJ2-5	many	.	CASSYPTGNQETQYF	TGTGCCAGCAGTTACCCCACAGGGAACCAAGAGACCCAGTACTTC
TRBV7-9	TRBJ1-6	many	TRBD1	CASSFISGQGDSPLHF	TGTGCCAGCAGCTTCATATCAGGACAGGGAGACTCACCCCTCCACTTT
TRBV18	TRBJ2-5	many	.	CASSPGQLYQETQYF	TGTGCCAGCTCACCAGGGCAACTGTACCAAGAGACCCAGTACTTC
TRBV7-2	TRBJ2-1	many	TRBD2	CASSAPGLAVYNEQFF	TGTGCCAGCAGCGCCCCCGGACTAGCGGTATACAATGAGCAGTTCTTC
TRBV15	TRBJ2-5	many	.	CATSLTRFGETQYF	TGTGCCACCAGCCTGACTAGGTTTGGGGAGACCCAGTACTTC
TRBV20-1	TRBJ1-1	few	.	CSARDRGNTEAFF	TGCAGTGCTAGAGACAGGGGGAACACTGAAGCTTTCTTT
TRBV12-3/TRBV12-4	TRBJ2-1	.	.	CASRPEEGFSEQFF	TGTGCCAGCAGACCCGAAGAGGGGTTCAGTGAGCAGTTCTTC
TRBV25-1	TRBJ1-1	many	.	CASSEWENTEAFF	TGTGCCAGCAGTGAATGGGAGAACACTGAAGCTTTCTTT
TRBV7-9	TRBJ2-2	.	.	CASQYTGELFF	TGTGCCTCCCAGTACACCGGGGAGCTGTTTTTT
TRBV14	TRBJ2-5	many	.	CASSQELPGRGETQYF	TGTGCCAGCAGCCAAGAATTGCCTGGGAGAGGAGAGACCCAGTACTTC
TRBV4-3	TRBJ2-5	few	.	CASSQATGVLGQETQYF	TGCGCCAGCAGCCAAGCGACCGGGGTGTTGGGCCAAGAGACCCAGTACTTC
TRBV19	TRBJ2-7	few	TRBD1	CASSIARGNEQYF	TGTGCCAGTAGTATCGCCAGGGGGAACGAGCAGTACTTC
TRBV30	TRBJ2-2	many	.	CARATGPGELFF	TGTGCCCGTGCCACAGGGCCCGGGGAGCTGTTTTTT
TRBV7-2	TRBJ2-1	many	.	CASSLETDEQFF	TGTGCCAGCAGCTTAGAGACTGATGAGCAGTTCTTC
TRBV24-1	TRBJ1-1	few	.	CATSEGGTEAFF	TGTGCCACCAGTGAGGGAGGCACTGAAGCTTTCTTT
TRBV12-3/TRBV12-4	TRBJ2-5	few	TRBD2	CASNGGGETQYF	TGTGCCAGCAACGGGGGGGGAGAGACCCAGTACTTC
TRBV15	TRBJ1-3	few	.	CATSFGHTTDTIYF	TGTGCCACCAGCTTCGGTCACACGACGGACACCATATATTTT
TRBV5-1	TRBJ1-1	.	TRBD1	CASSGQGPNTEAFF	TGCGCCAGCAGCGGACAGGGCCCTAACACTGAAGCTTTCTTT